Below are 20 T cell receptor beta chains sequenced from a single sample in a study of blood T cell repertoires in COVID-19. This table comes from immunoSEQ multiplex PCR, and its TCRdb copy is limited to in-frame clones, with some not included. Here the sample spans about 200,000 clones, over 70% being singletons. Sequenced material: peripheral blood. These receptors originate from a woman in her 70s with acute or convalescent COVID-19.

This clone has just one count. The genes are TRBV10-3 and TRBJ2-7, with TRBD2 identical over 10 bases. The V and J ends lost 2 bases and 2 bases, in that order; junction bases with no gene match: 3. The CDR3 sequence is 15 residues long. Per germline, CDR1 ENHRY and CDR2 SYGVKD. As DNA, the CDR3 is TGTGCCATCAGTGAGACGCTAGCGGGGGCCTACGAGCAGTACTTC. Its translation is CAISETLAGAYEQYF.

The rearrangement uses TRBV2 and TRBJ1-5; TRBD1 aligns across 7 bases. CDR3 length equals 13 residues. Germline values: CDR1 SNHLY, CDR2 FYNNEI. V shed 7 bases and J 7 bases; nucleotides not matched to a gene: 7. The CDR3 nucleotides are TGTGCCAGCACCTGGGACAGAACGCAGCCCCAGCATTTT. Translated: CASTWDRTQPQHF.

The J gene is TRBJ1-4, the V gene TRBV11-2; 8 nucleotides align to TRBD1. The V and J ends lost 2 bases and 12 bases, in that order; junction bases with no gene match: 5. The CDR3 is made up of 13 amino acids. Germline V gene sequence: CDR1 SGHAT, CDR2 FQNNGV. The CDR3 DNA sequence: TGTGCCAGCAGCTTAAACCCGACAGGGGAACTGTTTTTT. Translated: CASSLNPTGELFF.

The rearrangement uses TRBV30 and TRBJ2-7; TRBD1 agrees at 8 bases. The CDR3 spans 13 residues. V shed 4 bases, J shed 7 bases, and the junction held 9 bases outside the gene matches. CDR1 and CDR2 from the germline V gene are GTSNPN and SVGIG (reference sequence). This chain's CDR3 is CAWILRGRREQYF. The CDR3 DNA is TGTGCCTGGATCCTCAGGGGGCGGAGAGAGCAGTACTTC.

This clone was counted between two and nine times. V is TRBV29-1 and J is TRBJ2-1, with D maybe TRBD1 (5 bases). In germline, CDR1 is SQVTM, CDR2 ANQGSEA. V was pared by 2 bases and J by 4 bases, with 15 bases between. The CDR3 is made up of 15 amino acids. The CDR3 DNA reads TGCAGCGTTGAATCCCAGGGCAGGCCGTACAATGAGCAGTTCTTC. It specifies CSVESQGRPYNEQFF.

The chain is built from TRBV10-3 and TRBJ1-2, with 7 bases fitting TRBD1. Germline CDR1 and CDR2: ENHRY and SYGVKD. J gave up 5 bases and V 0 bases, and 9 bases lay outside the gene matches. The CDR3 covers 16 residues. The DNA for the CDR3 is TGTGCCATCAGTGAGTCCGAGGGGGCAAGACTTTATGGCTACACCTTC. Translation: CAISESEGARLYGYTF.

The rearrangement uses TRBV6-2 or TRBV6-3 and TRBJ1-2, with a possible D match to TRBD1 (6 bases). In germline, CDR1 is MNHEY, CDR2 SVGEGT. This CDR3 is 15 amino acids long. Trimming left V 4 bases short and J 5 bases short, with 17 bases between. The CDR3: CASSSPDRGAYGYTF. Written as DNA, the CDR3 is TGTGCCAGCAGTTCCCCCGACCGGGGGGCGTATGGCTACACCTTC.

J is TRBJ1-1 and V is TRBV2, with TRBD1 matching over 7 bases. Germline V gene data show CDR1 as SNHLY and CDR2 as FYNNEI. The CDR3 contains 13 residues. V was pared by 9 bases and J by 1 base, with 5 bases of the junction left unmatched. The CDR3 DNA reads TGTGCCAGTCGGGGACAGACGAACACTGAAGCTTTCTTT. Translation gives CASRGQTNTEAFF.

This clone was seen repeatedly, ten times or more. This chain links TRBV19 with TRBJ2-1; 8 bases align to TRBD2. With V trimmed by 9 bases and J by 4 bases, 5 bases remained unmatched. Germline V gene sequence: CDR1 LNHDA, CDR2 SQIVND (reference sequence). This CDR3 comprises 13 residues. CDR3 sequence reads: CASGRALYNEQFF. The DNA of the CDR3 is TGTGCCAGCGGGAGGGCCTTGTACAATGAGCAGTTCTTC.

The gene calls are TRBV28 and TRBJ1-6, with D uncertain. The CDR3 consists of 15 residues. V lost 3 bases and J 0 bases, leaving 6 bases between the germline ends. Germline-derived CDR1 and CDR2 are MDHEN and SYDVKM. As DNA, the CDR3 is TGTGCCAGCAGTTTGAAGAGCTCCTATAATTCACCCCTCCACTTT. Translation gives CASSLKSSYNSPLHF.

This sequence joins TRBV6-5 and TRBJ1-2; the D is unclear. The CDR3 runs 15 residues. Germline CDR1 reads MNHEY; CDR2 reads SVGAGI. V was clipped by 5 bases and J by 0 bases, with 13 bases between them. The CDR3 sequence: CASSSGGKANYGYTF. Here the CDR3 DNA reads TGTGCCAGCAGTAGTGGAGGCAAAGCTAACTATGGCTACACCTTC.

On this clone itself: This CDR3 is also generated by other DNA sequences in the sample. The chain employs TRBV5-1 and TRBJ2-1; the match to TRBD2 covers 11 bases. The germline gives CDR1 SGHRS, CDR2 YFSETQ. The CDR3 contains 14 residues. V lost 2 bases and J lost 7; bases outside the gene matches: 2. The CDR3 reads CASSLGLAGNEQFF. CDR3 nucleotide sequence: TGCGCCAGCAGCTTAGGACTAGCGGGTAATGAGCAGTTCTTC.

This chain uses TRBV3-1 (or the pseudogene TRBV3-2) with TRBJ2-1; 8 bases are a match to TRBD2. This CDR3 contains 18 residues. The germline V gene has CDR1 LGHDT and CDR2 YNNKEL (reference sequence). After removal of 0 bases from V and 9 bases from J, the junction contained 16 bases not matched to a gene. The CDR3 loop is CASSQEGVVSGVTGEQFF. In nucleotides, the CDR3 is TGTGCCAGCAGCCAAGAGGGAGTGGTTAGCGGGGTGACGGGTGAGCAGTTCTTC.

The chain combines TRBV4-1 with TRBJ2-7, with D perhaps TRBD2 (6 bases). Germline V gives CDR1 MGHRA, CDR2 YSYEKL. Trimming took off 1 base at V and 3 bases at J, with 13 bases between the two ends. The CDR3 has 15 amino acids. The CDR3 DNA is TGCGCCAGCAGCCAAGGTCATGGGGGGTTCTACGAGCAGTACTTC. The encoded protein is CASSQGHGGFYEQYF.

V gene TRBV3-1 (or the pseudogene TRBV3-2) combines with J gene TRBJ1-5, with a possible D match to TRBD1 (6 bases). The V gene lost 1 base and the J gene lost 4 bases, with 8 bases spanning the gap. Germline loops: CDR1 LGHDT, CDR2 YNNKEL (reference sequence). The CDR3 sequence is 14 residues long. The CDR3 DNA is TGTGCCAGCAGCCAAGGGACAGCAAATCAGCCCCAGCATTTT. Translating it yields CASSQGTANQPQHF.

The chain links TRBV27 to TRBJ2-3; 12 bases map to TRBD2. Germline-derived CDR1 and CDR2 are MNHEY and SMNVEV (reference sequence). The V and J ends lost 6 bases and 7 bases, in that order; junction bases with no gene match: 8. The CDR3 length is 15 residues. DNA of the CDR3: TGTGCCAGCAGCCGACTAGCGGGGGAGGTAAATACGCAGTATTTT. The encoded protein is CASSRLAGEVNTQYF.

This clone was recorded once. V is TRBV6-5 and J is TRBJ2-5; possibly TRBD1 for D (6 bases). The CDR3 loop spans 15 amino acids. V gave up 2 bases and J gave up 5 bases, with 15 bases separating them. The V gene's germline CDR1 is MNHEY and CDR2 SVGAGI. DNA for the CDR3: TGTGCCAGCAGTTACAGCTGGGGGCGTCCGGAGACCCAGTACTTC. Its translation: CASSYSWGRPETQYF.

As concerns this clone: The junction shows a germline mismatch at one end, possibly a read error. The chain employs TRBV19 and TRBJ1-2; 12 bases match TRBD1. The germline CDR1 and CDR2 sequences are LNHDA and SQIVND (reference sequence). The CDR3 sequence is 15 residues long. The CDR3, as DNA: TGTACCAGTAGTAGCGGGACAGGGGGCGGCTATGGCTACACCTTC. Translation: CTSSSGTGGGYGYTF.

The chain carries TRBV27 and TRBJ2-7; 8 bases fit TRBD1. V trimming: 8 bases; J trimming: 3 bases; junction bases outside the gene matches: 6. Germline values: CDR1 MNHEY, CDR2 SMNVEV (reference sequence). This CDR3 comprises 13 residues. CDR3 in DNA: TGTGCCAGCTCCCAGGGGGCCCTCTACGAGCAGTACTTC. Encoded protein: CASSQGALYEQYF.

This sequence joins TRBV27 and TRBJ1-2; 7 bases match TRBD1. The CDR3 totals 13 residues. The V gene's germline CDR1 is MNHEY and CDR2 SMNVEV (reference sequence). J was trimmed by 2 bases and V by 6 bases; bases with no gene match: 3. CDR3 sequence (DNA): TGTGCCAGCAGCAGGGGGGCGAACTATGGCTACACCTTC. Translation: CASSRGANYGYTF.